These T cell receptor beta chains were read from a single sample in a study of blood T cell repertoires in COVID-19. Only in-frame clones appear in the TCRdb table, and some are missing; sequencing was by immunoSEQ multiplex PCR. This table has about 59,000 clones, 91% appearing once. Sequencing used peripheral blood. The source is a human donor in a cohort sampled during active COVID-19. CDR3s include the opening cysteine and the closing phenylalanine or tryptophan. D genes are given only for firm matches. Only some rows state a clone size, as once, few, many or a class for expanded clones.

V gene	D gene	J gene	clone size	CDR3 DNA	CDR3 protein
TRBV18	TRBD1	TRBJ2-1	-	TGTGCCAGCTCACCGAACAGGGGGAAAATTGAGCAGTTCTTC	CASSPNRGKIEQFF
TRBV4-1	TRBD2	TRBJ2-7	few	TGCGCCAGCAGCCAAGGGAGGCTCGGGGGGACCTCCTACGAGCAGTACTTC	CASSQGRLGGTSYEQYF
TRBV11-3	-	TRBJ2-3	-	TGTGCCAGCAGCCTGGTCGGGGTAGCCACAGATACGCAGTATTTT	CASSLVGVATDTQYF
TRBV11-2	TRBD2	TRBJ2-7	-	TGTGCCAGCAGCTTACCGAGCGGGAGGGCCTTATCCTACGAGCAGTACTTC	CASSLPSGRALSYEQYF
TRBV7-7	TRBD1	TRBJ2-1	-	TGTGCTAGCAGCCGGGACAGGGGAAATGAGCAGTTCTTC	CASSRDRGNEQFF
TRBV27	TRBD2	TRBJ2-3	-	TGTGCCAGCAGTTTATCGCCACTAGCGGGCATCACAGATACGCAGTATTTT	CASSLSPLAGITDTQYF
TRBV7-9	-	TRBJ1-6	-	TGTGCCAGCAGCCCCCCCTTTAATTCACCCCTCCACTTT	CASSPPFNSPLHF
TRBV28	TRBD2	TRBJ2-3	once	TGTGCCAGCAGGTCTTGGAGGGGACTAGCGGGAGGGCCTAGCACAGATACGCAGTATTTT	CASRSWRGLAGGPSTDTQYF
TRBV30	TRBD1	TRBJ1-2	-	TGTGCCTGGAGTTCTATGACAGGGGACTACACCTTC	CAWSSMTGDYTF
TRBV27	TRBD2	TRBJ2-1	many	TGTGCCAGCAGAGGGACTAGCGGGAGTATCTATGAGCAGTTCTTC	CASRGTSGSIYEQFF
TRBV21-1	-	TRBJ1-5	-	TGTGCCAGAATTGCCGGGGGGGGCCCAAATCAGCCCCAGCATTTT	CARIAGGGPNQPQHF
TRBV7-2	-	TRBJ2-7	-	TGTGCCAGCAGCTTAGCACTATTATTGTACGAGCAGTACTTC	CASSLALLLYEQYF
TRBV28	TRBD2	TRBJ2-1	-	TGTGCCAGCAGGGAAGGACTAGCGGAGTACAATGAGCAGTTCTTC	CASREGLAEYNEQFF
TRBV6-5	-	TRBJ2-1	-	TGTGCCAGCAGTTACGCCGGGGTTAGCTCCTACAATGAGCAGTTCTTC	CASSYAGVSSYNEQFF
TRBV29-1	-	TRBJ1-1	-	TGCAGCGTTGAACCAATAGGGGGCACTGAAGCTTTCTTT	CSVEPIGGTEAFF
TRBV6-5	TRBD1	TRBJ2-3	once	TGTGCCAGCAGCTCCAAGGGGGCAGGGGATACGCAGTATTTT	CASSSKGAGDTQYF
TRBV6-5	TRBD1	TRBJ1-1	-	TGTGCCAGCAGCTCCGGGACAGTGAACACTGAAGCTTTCTTT	CASSSGTVNTEAFF
TRBV18	-	TRBJ2-7	once	TGTGCCAGCTCAGCCAGCTCCTACGAGCAGTACTTC	CASSASSYEQYF
TRBV4-1	-	TRBJ2-1	-	TGCGCCAGCAGCCCGACCCCCCAGGGAACGTACAATGAGCAGTTCTTC	CASSPTPQGTYNEQFF
TRBV28	-	TRBJ1-6	-	TGTGGGACCCGCGACAGCTCCTATAATTCACCCCTCCACTTT	CGTRDSSYNSPLHF
TRBV4-3	TRBD2	TRBJ2-3	-	TGCGCCAGCAGCCGAAGTAGCGGGGGTTATACGCAGTATTTT	CASSRSSGGYTQYF
TRBV6-5	-	TRBJ2-2	-	TGTGCCAGCACCGTTAGCGAGGCCGGGGAGCTGTTTTTT	CASTVSEAGELFF
TRBV2	TRBD2	TRBJ2-1	-	TGTGCCAGCAGTGGCGGGGGTGCCTACAATGAGCAGTTCTTC	CASSGGGAYNEQFF
TRBV29-1	TRBD1	TRBJ2-3	-	TGCAGCGTTGATGGCGGGACAGGGGAAGCAGATACGCAGTATTTT	CSVDGGTGEADTQYF
TRBV28	TRBD1	TRBJ2-2	-	TGTGCCAGCAAGACAGGGGCGGCCGGGGAGCTGTTTTTT	CASKTGAAGELFF
TRBV7-8	TRBD1	TRBJ1-1	-	TGTGCCAGCAGCTTAAGGACAGGGGGCACTGAAGCTTTCTTT	CASSLRTGGTEAFF
TRBV6-4	TRBD1	TRBJ1-1	-	TGTGCCAGCAGTAGCCGTAGACAGGGAGAACCCCTTACGAACACTGAAGCTTTCTTT	CASSSRRQGEPLTNTEAFF
TRBV4-3	TRBD2	TRBJ2-3	-	TGCGCCAGCAGCCTAGGACTAGCGGGGACAGATACGCAGTATTTT	CASSLGLAGTDTQYF
TRBV11-2	TRBD1	TRBJ2-7	-	TGTGCCAGCAGCCCCGGGACAGGCTACGAGCAGTACTTC	CASSPGTGYEQYF
TRBV27	TRBD1	TRBJ2-7	-	TGTGCCAGCAGTTTAAGGGTGGGACAGGGGGCTGTCGAGCAGTACTTC	CASSLRVGQGAVEQYF
TRBV11-2	TRBD2	TRBJ2-1	-	TGTGCCAGCAGCTTAGAACCCGCGGGGGGGCGGGAGCAGTTCTTC	CASSLEPAGGREQFF
TRBV5-8	TRBD1	TRBJ2-5	-	TGTGCCAGCAGCAGGGACAGGGGGCAAGAGACCCAGTACTTC	CASSRDRGQETQYF
TRBV7-9	TRBD1	TRBJ1-5	-	TGTGCCAGCAGCTTGTGGACAGGGGGCTCCCTTAGCAATCAGCCCCAGCATTTT	CASSLWTGGSLSNQPQHF
TRBV3-1/TRBV3-2	-	TRBJ1-2	-	TGTGCCAGCAGCCCGATAAACCTGGGGGGAGAAGGCTACACCTTC	CASSPINLGGEGYTF
TRBV5-1	TRBD2	TRBJ2-5	-	TGCGCCAGCAGCTTAACTAGCGGGGGGGGGACCCAGTACTTC	CASSLTSGGGTQYF
TRBV19	-	TRBJ1-1	-	TGTGCCAGTAGTCCTCCGGGGGACTGGAACACTGAAGCTTTCTTT	CASSPPGDWNTEAFF
TRBV9	-	TRBJ2-5	-	TGTGCCAGCAACAGGGACGGACAAGAGACCCAGTACTTC	CASNRDGQETQYF
TRBV5-4	-	TRBJ2-5	-	TGTGCCAGCAGATCAGGGTTTCAAGAGACCCAGTACTTC	CASRSGFQETQYF
TRBV7-6	-	TRBJ1-3	-	TGTGCCAGCAGCTTAGCGCATCCCGGGGGCTCTGGAAACACCATATATTTT	CASSLAHPGGSGNTIYF
TRBV6-2/TRBV6-3	-	TRBJ2-3	-	TGTGCCAGCAGTACCCGGGTGAGGGGCGGGGCAGATACGCAGTATTTT	CASSTRVRGGADTQYF
TRBV6-2/TRBV6-3	-	TRBJ2-1	-	TGTGCCAGCAGTTGGAGGGGGGGGTCAGTTTACAATGAGCAGTTCTTC	CASSWRGGSVYNEQFF
TRBV7-3	TRBD1	TRBJ2-5	-	TGTGCCAGCAGTCCTACAGGGGGCCGGGAGACCCAGTACTTC	CASSPTGGRETQYF
TRBV7-2	-	TRBJ1-1	-	TGTGCCAGCAGCTTGGGGACACAGGGAGGGGCTTTCTTT	CASSLGTQGGAFF
TRBV5-6	-	TRBJ1-2	-	TGTGCCAGCAGCTTGGGAGGGGGGGCCTCTTATGGCTACACCTTC	CASSLGGGASYGYTF
TRBV11-2	TRBD2	TRBJ2-5	-	TGTGCCAGCAGCCGCGGGGGAGCGGGGACCGAGACCCAGTACTTC	CASSRGGAGTETQYF
TRBV7-2	TRBD2	TRBJ2-7	-	TGTGCCAGCAGCTTAAATGGGGGGGACCCCTACGAGCAGTACTTC	CASSLNGGDPYEQYF
TRBV6-1	TRBD1	TRBJ2-7	once	TGTGCCAGCAGTGAGGCACGGACAGGGTACTACGAGCAGTACTTC	CASSEARTGYYEQYF
TRBV24-1	-	TRBJ2-7	-	TGTGCCACCAGTGGTGGCCGTTTTGACGAGCAGTACTTC	CATSGGRFDEQYF
TRBV29-1	TRBD2	TRBJ2-2	-	TGCAGCGCTTACTTAGCGGGGGAGGACACCGGGGAGCTGTTTTTT	CSAYLAGEDTGELFF
TRBV7-6	TRBD2	TRBJ2-1	-	TGTGCCAGCAGCTTAGAGGCACTAGCGGGAAACAATGAGCAGTTCTTC	CASSLEALAGNNEQFF
TRBV6-5	-	TRBJ2-2	-	TGTGCCAGCAGTTACAGCGGGAACACCGGGGAGCTGTTTTTT	CASSYSGNTGELFF
TRBV11-2	-	TRBJ2-7	-	TGTGCCAGCAGAACCCAAGGGACTTCAGAAGGTTACGAGCAGTACTTC	CASRTQGTSEGYEQYF
TRBV24-1	-	TRBJ2-2	-	TGTGCCACCACGTCGGTCACCGGGGAGCTGTTTTTT	CATTSVTGELFF
TRBV10-3	TRBD1	TRBJ2-7	-	TGTGCCACCGGACAGGGCTCCTACGAGCAGTACTTC	CATGQGSYEQYF
TRBV5-1	TRBD1	TRBJ2-7	-	TGCGCCAGCAGCATCGGGACAGGGGGAAACGAGCAGTACTTC	CASSIGTGGNEQYF